Sequencing of this T cell receptor beta chain was carried out in a study of blood T cell repertoires in COVID-19. On the study more broadly: Material from acute and convalescent COVID-19 was sourced from the United States, Italy and Spain. The analysed material was cDNA or gDNA that came from T cells, B-cell-depleted T cells, or PBMCs.

Unmatched junction bases numbered 17, after V lost 4 bases and J lost 5 bases. The germline gives CDR1 LNHDA, CDR2 SQIVND (reference sequence). The CDR3 consists of 18 residues. This table comes from immunoSEQ multiplex PCR, and its TCRdb copy is limited to in-frame clones, with some not included. The sample includes 150,000 to 200,000 clones, around 81% of them seen just once. Sequencing was done on a sample of peripheral blood. This chain links TRBV19 with TRBJ1-2, with 9 bases matching TRBD1. The sequence came from a woman over 75 with COVID-19, enrolled during active disease. CDR3 nucleotides: TGTGCCAGTAGTAGTGGTGGGATCCTGCTAGGGACAGGGTATGGCTACACCTTC. This gives the protein CASSSGGILLGTGYGYTF.